This is a list of T cell receptor beta chains from one sample in a study of cytomegalovirus exposure and HLA in healthy donors. Libraries were prepared by immunoSEQ multiplex PCR; TCRdb keeps only in-frame clonotypes and omits some of them. The sample lists approximately 160,000 clones; over 60% were seen once. The material sequenced was PBMCs. These receptors all come from a male donor in good health and CMV-seronegative. The CDR3 runs from the conserved cysteine through the conserved F or W. Each record gives: D gene, V gene, clone size, J gene, CDR3 protein, CDR3 DNA. The D gene is left open where the match is weak. Size values are once, few and many counts, or a class for expanded clones, and some rows have none.

>-|TRBV28|-|TRBJ2-7
CASSTSAGGYEQYF
TGTGCCAGCAGCACCTCGGCAGGCGGGTACGAGCAGTACTTC
>-|TRBV7-2|-|TRBJ2-1
CASSWTQGDGFF
TGTGCCAGCAGCTGGACACAGGGCGATGGGTTCTTC
>TRBD2|TRBV18|-|TRBJ2-2
CASSQLAGNTGELFF
TGTGCCAGCTCACAGCTAGCGGGGAACACCGGGGAGCTGTTTTTT
>-|TRBV4-2|-|TRBJ2-6
CASSQDWGGGANVLTF
TGTGCCAGCAGCCAAGATTGGGGAGGTGGGGCCAACGTCCTGACTTTC
>TRBD1|TRBV6-6|once|TRBJ1-2
CASSYRDRGYGYTF
TGTGCCAGCAGTTACCGGGACAGGGGATATGGCTACACCTTC
>TRBD2|TRBV2|-|TRBJ2-7
CASSVIAGTTYEQYF
TGTGCCAGCAGTGTTATAGCGGGTACCACCTACGAGCAGTACTTC
>-|TRBV5-1|-|TRBJ2-2
CASRPLDSPNTGELFF
TGCGCCAGCAGGCCCCTGGACAGCCCAAACACCGGGGAGCTGTTTTTT
>-|TRBV9|-|TRBJ2-5
CASSVAPGTGLQETQYF
TGTGCCAGCAGCGTAGCTCCGGGAACAGGGTTACAAGAGACCCAGTACTTC
>-|TRBV5-8|few|TRBJ2-7
CASSLVRYEQYF
TGTGCCAGCAGCTTGGTTCGCTACGAGCAGTACTTC
>TRBD2|TRBV7-6|-|TRBJ2-7
CASSQGTSGLYEQYF
TGTGCCAGCAGCCAGGGGACTAGCGGACTCTACGAGCAGTACTTC